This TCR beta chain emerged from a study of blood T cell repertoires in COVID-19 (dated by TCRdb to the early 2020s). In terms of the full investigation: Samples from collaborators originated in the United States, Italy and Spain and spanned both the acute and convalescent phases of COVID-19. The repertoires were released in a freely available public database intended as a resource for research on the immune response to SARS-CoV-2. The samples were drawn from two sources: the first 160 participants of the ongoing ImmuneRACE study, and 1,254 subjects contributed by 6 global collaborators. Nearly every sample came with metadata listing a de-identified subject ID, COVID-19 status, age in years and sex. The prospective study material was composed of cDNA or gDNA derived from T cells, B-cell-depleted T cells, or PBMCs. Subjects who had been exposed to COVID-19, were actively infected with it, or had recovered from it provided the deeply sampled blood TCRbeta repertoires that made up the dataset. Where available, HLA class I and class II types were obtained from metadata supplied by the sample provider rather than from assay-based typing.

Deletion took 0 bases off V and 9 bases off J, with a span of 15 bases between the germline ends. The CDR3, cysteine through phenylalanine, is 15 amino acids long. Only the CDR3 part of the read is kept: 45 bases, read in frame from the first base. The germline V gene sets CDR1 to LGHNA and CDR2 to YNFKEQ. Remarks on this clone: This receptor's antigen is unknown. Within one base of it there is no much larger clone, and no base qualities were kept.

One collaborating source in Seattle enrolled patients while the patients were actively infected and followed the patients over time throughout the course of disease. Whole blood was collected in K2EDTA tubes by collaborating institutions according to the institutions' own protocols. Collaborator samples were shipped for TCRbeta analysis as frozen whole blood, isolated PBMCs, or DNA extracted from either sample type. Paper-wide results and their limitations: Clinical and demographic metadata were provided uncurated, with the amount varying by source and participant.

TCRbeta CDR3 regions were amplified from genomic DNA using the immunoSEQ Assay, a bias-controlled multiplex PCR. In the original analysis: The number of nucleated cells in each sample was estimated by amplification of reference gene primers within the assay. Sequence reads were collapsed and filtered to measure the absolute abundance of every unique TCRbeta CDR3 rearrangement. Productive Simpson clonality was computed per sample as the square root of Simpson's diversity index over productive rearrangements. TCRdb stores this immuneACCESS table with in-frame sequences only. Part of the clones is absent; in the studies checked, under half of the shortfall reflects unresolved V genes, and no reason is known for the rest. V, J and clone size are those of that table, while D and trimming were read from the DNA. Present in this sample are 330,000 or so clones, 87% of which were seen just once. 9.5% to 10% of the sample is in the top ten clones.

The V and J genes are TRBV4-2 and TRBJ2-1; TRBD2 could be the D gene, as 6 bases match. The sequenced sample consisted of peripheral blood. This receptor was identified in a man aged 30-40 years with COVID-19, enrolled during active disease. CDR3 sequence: CASSQDLVGGIEQFF. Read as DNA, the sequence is TGTGCCAGCAGCCAAGACCTAGTGGGCGGGATTGAGCAGTTCTTC.